This TCR beta chain was sequenced for a study of response to subunit inactivated influenza vaccine. MiXCR, run by TCRdb on the RT-PCR reads, gives a single entry per CDR3 protein. The repertoire holds about 610,000 distinct CDR3 sequences, with 14% as singletons. The study's findings and limits: There was a suggestion from the authors that each seasonal influenza vaccination recruits few new T cells.

V gave up 3 bases and J gave up 3 bases, with 20 bases separating them. The CDR3 runs to 17 residues. Germline CDR1 is LGHDT and CDR2 is YNNKEL (reference sequence). Only a few counts were recorded for this clonotype. Its antigen is not identified. The receptor was derived from a man aged 45-65 years who received an inactivated influenza vaccine. The chain links TRBV3-1 to TRBJ2-5, with a possible D match to TRBD2 (6 bases). The sample was PBMCs from blood, taken about 11 days after vaccination. The CDR3 loop reads CASSQDLAVNVEETQYF. The DNA of the CDR3 is TGTGCCAGCAGCCAGGACTTAGCGGTGAATGTGGAAGAGACCCAGTACTTC.